This T cell receptor beta chain was captured by sequencing in a study of blood T cell repertoires in COVID-19. About the research overall: The United States, Italy and Spain supplied acute and convalescent COVID-19 samples. The analysed material was cDNA or gDNA that came from T cells, B-cell-depleted T cells, or PBMCs.

V lost 4 bases and J lost 6; bases outside the gene matches: 7. Germline lookup yields CDR1 SGHVS and CDR2 FNYEAQ. This CDR3 comprises 15 residues. This clone was seen a few times. In the source study's methods: From reference gene primer amplification, estimates of nucleated cell counts were derived. The assay was immunoSEQ multiplex PCR, and TCRdb's table has in-frame clones only and misses some. V, J and clone size were drawn from that table, and D and trimming were deduced from the DNA. The table records roughly 120,000 clones, about nine tenths of them present only once. This chain uses TRBV7-6 with TRBJ2-1; 9 bases line up with TRBD2. Material: peripheral blood. The source of this sequence is a human donor with active COVID-19. The donor label of this sample is uncertain. The CDR3 bases are TGTGCCAGCAGCTCGGAAACGACTAGCGGCAATGAGCAGTTCTTC. Its translation is CASSSETTSGNEQFF.